Listed here are 29 T cell receptor beta chains from one sample, sequenced in a study of shared clonotypes between healthy human individuals. Repertoires were generated with immunoSEQ multiplex PCR, while TCRdb's copy carries only in-frame clones and drops some. The sample carries under 2,000,000 clones, roughly 95% recorded once. Cells designated naive CD8 were CD45RO-negative and were positively selected for CCR7, with terminally differentiated effector memory CD45RA+ cells excluded. Material for sequencing was naive CD8+ T cells sorted from blood. The receptors stem from a man aged 18 to 30 in good health.

The chain couples TRBV28 to TRBJ2-7, with TRBD2 identical over 8 bases. In germline, CDR1 is MDHEN, CDR2 SYDVKM. J gave up 4 bases and V 5 bases, and 7 bases lay outside the gene matches. The CDR3 contains 14 residues. CDR3 DNA: TGTGCCAGCAGTGTTGTAGCGGGACCATACGAGCAGTACTTC. It codes for CASSVVAGPYEQYF.

This chain uses TRBV10-3 with TRBJ2-1, with TRBD2 identical over 9 bases. CDR3 length: 18 residues. Germline V gene data show CDR1 as ENHRY and CDR2 as SYGVKD. The ends lost 2 bases at V and 0 bases at J; junction bases unmatched: 8. The CDR3 DNA reads as TGTGCCATCAGTGAGGGCCTAGCGGGAACGAGCTCCTACAATGAGCAGTTCTTC. It specifies CAISEGLAGTSSYNEQFF.

The table lists this clone with a few counts. The sample contains more than one DNA sequence encoding this CDR3. The chain employs TRBV27 and TRBJ2-2; D call uncertain. Germline V gene data show CDR1 as MNHEY and CDR2 as SMNVEV (reference sequence). CDR3 length: 12 amino acids. The ends were cut back, 3 bases at V and 6 bases at J, with 5 bases in the middle. The DNA of the CDR3 is TGTGCCAGCAGTTTTGGGGCCGGGGAGCTGTTTTTT. Translated: CASSFGAGELFF.

V is TRBV28 and J is TRBJ1-1, with 7 nucleotides matching TRBD1. This CDR3 is 14 amino acids long. Germline CDR1 reads MDHEN; CDR2 reads SYDVKM. The V and J ends lost 5 bases and 5 bases, in that order; junction bases with no gene match: 8. CDR3 amino acids: CASSTTGAWTEAFF. The DNA of the CDR3 is TGTGCCAGCAGTACAACAGGGGCATGGACTGAAGCTTTCTTT.

This chain joins TRBV4-1 and TRBJ2-7; D perhaps matches TRBD2 (6 bases). Trimming cost V 3 bases and J 4 bases, with 16 bases left between them. CDR3 length: 15 amino acids. Per germline, CDR1 MGHRA and CDR2 YSYEKL. CDR3 coding DNA: TGCGCCAGCAGCCAGACCCCCGCGGAGGGGTACGAGCAGTACTTC. It is translated as CASSQTPAEGYEQYF.

This clone was seen just once. This CDR3 is CASDDRLAGVKETQYF. CDR3 in DNA: TGTGCCAGCGATGATCGACTAGCGGGGGTTAAAGAGACCCAGTACTTC. The genes are TRBV7-6 and TRBJ2-5; 12 bases are a match to TRBD2. Germline V gene lookup returns CDR1 SGHVS and CDR2 FNYEAQ. The CDR3 runs to 16 residues. With 8 bases clipped from V and 3 bases from J, the junction kept 10 bases outside the gene matches.

The CDR3 protein is CASSQYGTGVYEQYF. The CDR3 bases are TGTGCCAGCAGTCAGTACGGGACAGGAGTCTACGAGCAGTACTTC. This chain links TRBV6-5 with TRBJ2-7, with 8 bases aligning to TRBD1. The germline V gene encodes CDR1 MNHEY and CDR2 SVGAGI. The CDR3 spans 15 residues. J gave up 3 bases and V 5 bases, and 9 bases lay outside the gene matches.

Details on this clone: Distinct nucleotide sequences in the sample also encode this CDR3. The rearrangement links TRBV28 to TRBJ1-5; maybe TRBD1 (6 bases). Trimming left V 5 bases short and J 0 bases short, with 11 bases between. This CDR3 is built from 15 residues. Germline CDR1 is MDHEN and CDR2 is SYDVKM. CDR3 residues: CASSPRQVSNQPQHF. The CDR3 DNA reads TGTGCCAGCAGTCCTCGACAGGTTAGCAATCAGCCCCAGCATTTT.

As to this clone: Other nucleotide sequences in the sample specify the same CDR3. The chain joins TRBV19 to TRBJ2-2; D is unclear. V gave up 0 bases and J gave up 5 bases, with 4 bases separating them. The CDR3 is 13 amino acids. CDR1 and CDR2 from the germline V gene are LNHDA and SQIVND (reference sequence). CDR3 bases: TGTGCCAGTAGTATAGAGGTGACCGGGGAGCTGTTTTTT. This codes for CASSIEVTGELFF.

The rearrangement links TRBV14 to TRBJ1-3; D ambiguous. The V gene lost 1 base and the J gene lost 2 bases, with 12 bases spanning the gap. CDR1 is SGHDN, CDR2 FVKESK, per germline. The CDR3 consists of 16 residues. CDR3 sequence reads: CASSQAWGVPGNTIYF. The CDR3 nucleotides are TGTGCCAGCAGCCAAGCATGGGGTGTACCTGGAAACACCATATATTTT.

The chain joins TRBV6-6 to TRBJ2-3; D gene unclear. Germline values: CDR1 MNHNY, CDR2 SVGAGI (reference sequence). The V and J ends lost 0 bases and 2 bases respectively, with 9 bases between them. The CDR3 is 15 residues long. DNA for the CDR3: TGTGCCAGCAGTTACTCGGTGTCTTACACAGATACGCAGTATTTT. This gives the protein CASSYSVSYTDTQYF.

The chain has TRBV29-1 and TRBJ2-1; D not resolved. The ends were cut back, 3 bases at V and 10 bases at J, with 10 bases in the middle. The germline gives CDR1 SQVTM, CDR2 ANQGSEA. The CDR3 spans 11 residues. CDR3 coding DNA: TGCAGCGTTGAGATGGATGTCGAGCAGTTCTTC. Residues: CSVEMDVEQFF.

With regard to this clone: Other DNA sequences in the sample encode the same CDR3. V is TRBV4-3 and J is TRBJ2-7; TRBD1 matches 10 bases. Per germline, CDR1 LGHNA and CDR2 YSLEER. CDR3 length: 15 amino acids. V was pared by 4 bases and J by 2 bases, with 5 bases of the junction left unmatched. CDR3 residues: CASSPGTGAPYEQYF. In nucleotides, the CDR3 is TGCGCCAGCAGCCCAGGGACAGGGGCCCCCTACGAGCAGTACTTC.

This sequence joins TRBV6-5 and TRBJ1-5, with 7 bases matching TRBD1. The CDR3 totals 14 residues. J gave up 3 bases and V 6 bases, and 5 bases lay outside the gene matches. Germline assignment: CDR1 MNHEY and CDR2 SVGAGI. CDR3 residues: CASSLGQNNQPQHF. The CDR3 bases are TGTGCCAGCAGCCTGGGACAGAACAATCAGCCCCAGCATTTT.

V and J are TRBV4-2 and TRBJ2-5; D possibly corresponds to TRBD2 (6 bases). The CDR3 runs to 16 residues. V dropped 0 bases and J dropped 1 base, with 12 bases sitting between them. CDR1 LGHNA and CDR2 YNFKEQ come from the germline V gene. This CDR3 is CASSQDYGGAQETQYF. DNA of the CDR3: TGTGCCAGCAGCCAAGATTACGGCGGGGCCCAAGAGACCCAGTACTTC.

This chain links TRBV10-3 with TRBJ1-2; 11 bases are a match to TRBD1. The germline V gene has CDR1 ENHRY and CDR2 SYGVKD. The trim removed 0 bases at V and 3 bases at J, leaving 6 bases unmatched. The CDR3 sequence is 17 residues long. The CDR3 nucleotides read TGTGCCATCAGTGAGTCGGGGGGACAGGGGGATTACTATGGCTACACCTTC. This codes for CAISESGGQGDYYGYTF.

V and J are TRBV11-2 and TRBJ2-1; D remains ambiguous. Between the trimmed V and J ends, which lost 5 bases and 4 bases, there was a span of 12 bases. The CDR3 is 14 residues long. Looked up from germline, CDR1 is SGHAT and CDR2 is FQNNGV. DNA for the CDR3: TGTGCCAGCAGCCCGCCACTTGAGTACAATGAGCAGTTCTTC. It encodes CASSPPLEYNEQFF.

The rearrangement joins TRBV2 to TRBJ1-1, with D perhaps TRBD1 (5 bases). V dropped 1 base and J dropped 6 bases, with 12 bases sitting between them. Germline CDR1 is SNHLY and CDR2 is FYNNEI. The CDR3 sequence is 14 residues long. CDR3 DNA sequence: TGTGCCAGCAGTGAAGTGCAGGGTATACCTGAAGCTTTCTTT. It yields the protein CASSEVQGIPEAFF.

This clone was observed a handful of times. The genes are TRBV6-5 and TRBJ1-6; a weak D match, TRBD1 (5 bases). CDR1 MNHEY and CDR2 SVGAGI come from the germline V gene. The CDR3 consists of 16 residues. V was clipped by 2 bases and J by 7 bases, with 15 bases between them. This CDR3 is CASSYTPPGTNSPLHF. CDR3 DNA sequence: TGTGCCAGCAGTTACACCCCCCCAGGGACCAATTCACCCCTCCACTTT.

V is TRBV28 and J is TRBJ1-1; 7 bases match TRBD1. The J segment lost 5 bases and the V segment lost 6 bases, leaving 12 bases of the junction unmatched. The CDR3 contains 15 residues. Germline V gene sequence: CDR1 MDHEN, CDR2 SYDVKM. This CDR3 is CASSLSGDSPTEAFF. The DNA of the CDR3 is TGTGCCAGCAGCCTGTCAGGGGACAGCCCGACTGAAGCTTTCTTT.

This chain uses TRBV5-4 with TRBJ2-3, with 13 bases lining up with TRBD2. V gave up 3 bases and J gave up 7 bases; unmatched junction bases: 5. The CDR3 extends over 15 amino acids. CDR1 SGHNT and CDR2 YYREEE come from the germline V gene (reference sequence). The CDR3 loop is CASSSGTSGTNTQYF. CDR3 DNA sequence: TGTGCCAGCAGCTCTGGGACTAGCGGGACAAATACGCAGTATTTT.

This rearrangement joins TRBV7-2 to TRBJ2-7; TRBD1 agrees at 9 bases. CDR3 length: 14 residues. V lost 4 bases, J lost 2 bases, and 3 bases stayed unmatched. CDR1 and CDR2 (germline): SGHTA, FQGNSA. CDR3 residues: CASSYWTGAYEQYF. In DNA, the CDR3 is TGTGCCAGCAGCTACTGGACAGGGGCCTACGAGCAGTACTTC.

Concerning this clone: Other nucleotide sequences from this sample produce the same CDR3. V and J are TRBV6-1 and TRBJ1-2; D is undetermined. The germline V gene has CDR1 MNHNS and CDR2 SASEGT. The CDR3 runs to 15 residues. Trimming pared 0 bases from V and 2 bases from J, leaving 10 bases between. The CDR3 is CASSEAPGSNYGYTF. The DNA for the CDR3 is TGTGCCAGCAGTGAAGCGCCGGGCAGCAACTATGGCTACACCTTC.

The chain links TRBV6-1 to TRBJ2-1, with unresolved D. The CDR3 consists of 14 residues. CDR1 is MNHNS and CDR2 is SASEGT in the germline V gene. Trimming took off 1 base at V and 3 bases at J, with 7 bases between the two ends. CDR3 sequence: CASSEVERYNEQFF. CDR3 DNA: TGTGCCAGCAGTGAAGTTGAACGCTACAATGAGCAGTTCTTC.

The chain combines TRBV28 with TRBJ2-5; tentatively, D is TRBD2 (6 bases). The CDR3 length is 15 residues. Germline V gene lookup returns CDR1 MDHEN and CDR2 SYDVKM. Deletions cut 5 bases from V and 5 bases from J, with 18 bases between. The CDR3 coding sequence is TGTGCCAGCAGTCTAAGAAGGTCCGGGGGTGAGACCCAGTACTTC. Residues: CASSLRRSGGETQYF.

The chain recombines TRBV2 with TRBJ1-2, with 8 bases aligning to TRBD1. Losses at the gene ends were 5 bases for V and 0 bases for J; bases not matched to a gene: 11. Germline CDR1 and CDR2: SNHLY and FYNNEI. The CDR3 spans 17 residues. The CDR3: CASSPTRTGTPNYGYTF. DNA for the CDR3: TGTGCCAGCAGTCCGACCCGGACAGGGACACCTAACTATGGCTACACCTTC.

The chain joins TRBV5-6 to TRBJ1-2; D not certain. This CDR3 comprises 13 residues. Germline loops: CDR1 SGHDT, CDR2 YYEEEE. V was cut by 0 bases and J by 8 bases, with 11 bases left in between. The CDR3 sequence is CASSLDVVYGYTF. The CDR3 DNA follows: TGTGCCAGCAGCTTGGACGTGGTTTACGGCTACACCTTC.

V usage is TRBV6-5 and J usage is TRBJ1-1; D remains ambiguous. The CDR3 sequence is 15 residues long. Germline loops: CDR1 MNHEY, CDR2 SVGAGI. V was clipped by 2 bases and J by 1 base, with 11 bases between them. The CDR3 DNA follows: TGTGCCAGCAGTTACCAGTACGGGCAGAACACTGAAGCTTTCTTT. Translation: CASSYQYGQNTEAFF.

V usage is TRBV4-1 and J usage is TRBJ2-7; either TRBD1 or TRBD2 may supply D (5 bases each). The CDR3 runs 14 residues. V was pared by 4 bases and J by 0 bases, with 10 bases between. The germline gives CDR1 MGHRA, CDR2 YSYEKL. CDR3 sequence: CASSPRDASYEQYF. In DNA, the CDR3 is TGCGCCAGCAGCCCCCGGGACGCCTCCTACGAGCAGTACTTC.